Shown below are 19 T cell receptor beta chains from a single sample sequenced in a study of shared clonotypes between healthy human individuals. Generated by immunoSEQ multiplex PCR, the TCRdb table keeps only in-frame clones and is missing some. Of more than 2 million clones in the sample, 85% to 95% are singletons; the top ten hold around 1.7%. Cells designated naive CD8 were CD45RO-negative and were positively selected for CCR7, with terminally differentiated effector memory CD45RA+ cells excluded. Sequencing was performed on naive CD8+ T cells from PBMCs. The source of these receptors is a man in his late teens or twenties in good health. Some clones in this sample may be carry-over from other donors' samples.

The DNA for the CDR3 is TGTGCCACCAGCAGAGATGGGACGGACGAGCAGTACTTC. Protein sequence: CATSRDGTDEQYF. The genes are TRBV15 and TRBJ2-7, with D perhaps assigned TRBD1 or TRBD2 (5 bases each). V shed 0 bases and J shed 5 bases, with 8 bases lying between them. The germline V gene has CDR1 LNHNV and CDR2 YYDKDF (reference sequence). The CDR3 spans 13 residues.

This rearrangement joins TRBV7-9 to TRBJ2-7; D possibly corresponds to TRBD1 (5 bases). The length of the CDR3 is 15 residues. The ends were cut back, 0 bases at V and 5 bases at J, with 14 bases in the middle. The germline CDR1 and CDR2 sequences are SEHNR and FQNEAQ (reference sequence). This chain's CDR3 is CASSLAARVVHEQYF. The DNA for the CDR3 is TGTGCCAGCAGCTTAGCGGCCAGGGTAGTCCACGAGCAGTACTTC.

Here the CDR3 DNA reads TGTGCCAGCAGCGGGAATCTAGCGGAGAGCTCCTACGAGCAGTACTTC. It is translated as CASSGNLAESSYEQYF. V gene TRBV9 combines with J gene TRBJ2-7; 7 bases are a match to TRBD2. Trimming removed 3 bases from V and 0 bases from J; junction bases left unmatched: 9. Per the germline V gene, CDR1 is SGDLS and CDR2 is YYNGEE. The length of the CDR3 is 16 residues.

The genes are TRBV4-3 and TRBJ2-1; TRBD2 agrees at 9 bases. The V gene end was trimmed by 4 bases and the J gene end by 5 bases; junction bases not matched to a gene: 6. Germline assignment: CDR1 LGHNA and CDR2 YSLEER. The CDR3 has 15 amino acids. The CDR3 DNA reads as TGCGCCAGCAGCCTATCGGCTAGCGGGAACAATGAGCAGTTCTTC. Translation gives CASSLSASGNNEQFF.

The V and J genes are TRBV5-1 and TRBJ1-3; D uncertain. The CDR3 is made up of 15 amino acids. The germline gives CDR1 SGHRS, CDR2 YFSETQ. V dropped 6 bases and J dropped 1 base, with 14 bases sitting between them. CDR3 DNA sequence: TGCGCCAGCAATTGGGGTCCGGAATCTGGAAACACCATATATTTT. Its protein is CASNWGPESGNTIYF.

As regards this clone: Other DNA sequences in the sample encode the same CDR3. The CDR3 DNA reads as TGTGCCAGCAGTTTTGGGGGGCTTCAGCCCCAGCATTTT. This translates into CASSFGGLQPQHF. This chain joins TRBV27 and TRBJ1-5, with D possibly TRBD1 on 6 matching bases. Trimming took 3 bases from V and 6 from J, leaving 9 bases between them. The CDR3 is made up of 13 amino acids. Germline CDR1 and CDR2: MNHEY and SMNVEV (reference sequence).

This rearrangement joins TRBV6-1 to TRBJ2-7; 12 bases line up with TRBD2. Unmatched junction bases numbered 5, after V lost 5 bases and J lost 3 bases. CDR3 length equals 15 residues. Looked up from germline, CDR1 is MNHNS and CDR2 is SASEGT. CDR3 DNA: TGTGCCAGCAGTTTAGGACTAGCGGGACACTACGAGCAGTACTTC. This encodes CASSLGLAGHYEQYF.

As concerns this clone: The same CDR3 can be traced to other DNA sequences in this sample. V and J are TRBV7-9 and TRBJ2-7, with 10 bases that match TRBD1. This CDR3 has 14 residues. The V segment lost 5 bases and the J segment 3 bases; nucleotides outside the gene matches: 4. Germline V lookup: CDR1 SEHNR, CDR2 FQNEAQ (reference sequence). CDR3 nucleotides: TGTGCCAGCAGCAGCCGGGACAGGGGCTACGAGCAGTACTTC. Its translation: CASSSRDRGYEQYF.

This chain uses TRBV27 with TRBJ1-5, with D perhaps matching TRBD1 (6 bases). V shed 2 bases and J shed 6 bases, with 11 bases lying between them. The CDR3 totals 14 residues. CDR1 and CDR2 (germline): MNHEY, SMNVEV (reference sequence). The CDR3 spells CASSLGGASQPQHF. In nucleotides, the CDR3 is TGTGCCAGCAGTTTAGGGGGGGCGAGTCAGCCCCAGCATTTT.

The V call is TRBV30, the J call TRBJ2-7; D not resolved. In germline, CDR1 is GTSNPN, CDR2 SVGIG (reference sequence). Trimming left V 3 bases short and J 3 bases short, with 21 bases between. The length of the CDR3 is 16 residues. CDR3 loop: CAWSPRQVRPDYEQYF. The CDR3 DNA reads TGTGCCTGGAGCCCCCGGCAAGTCAGGCCAGACTACGAGCAGTACTTC.

CDR3 in amino acids: CSVDAGQGAREQYF. CDR3 nucleotide sequence: TGCAGCGTTGATGCGGGACAGGGGGCGCGTGAGCAGTACTTC. The V and J genes are TRBV29-1 and TRBJ2-7; TRBD1 aligns across 12 bases. V lost 3 bases, J lost 7 bases, and 7 bases stayed unmatched. The CDR3 runs 14 residues. Per the germline V gene, CDR1 is SQVTM and CDR2 is ANQGSEA.

The V and J genes are TRBV27 and TRBJ2-1; D not resolved. V was clipped by 2 bases and J by 5 bases, with 7 bases between them. The CDR3 contains 13 residues. Germline CDR1 MNHEY, CDR2 SMNVEV (reference sequence). The CDR3 loop reads CASSLQGHNEQFF. The CDR3 DNA reads TGTGCCAGCAGTTTACAAGGTCACAATGAGCAGTTCTTC.

This chain links TRBV6-5 with TRBJ2-1, with 7 bases identical to TRBD1. Unmatched junction bases numbered 8, after V lost 6 bases and J lost 9 bases. The CDR3 is 13 amino acids. Germline V lookup: CDR1 MNHEY, CDR2 SVGAGI. The CDR3 loop reads CASRRQGFAEQFF. The CDR3 DNA follows: TGTGCCAGCAGACGACAGGGTTTCGCTGAGCAGTTCTTC.

The rearrangement links TRBV11-2 to TRBJ2-1, with 7 bases that match TRBD2. Trimming cost V 5 bases and J 5 bases; bases outside gene matches: 12. CDR1 is SGHAT, CDR2 FQNNGV, per germline. CDR3 size: 16 residues. This CDR3 reads CASSLAWGGGDNEQFF. CDR3 DNA sequence: TGTGCCAGCAGCCTTGCGTGGGGGGGTGGAGACAATGAGCAGTTCTTC.

This chain connects TRBV6-4 to TRBJ2-3; D not resolved. The CDR3 loop spans 13 amino acids. The germline gives CDR1 MRHNA, CDR2 SNTAGT. V was clipped by 10 bases and J by 0 bases, with 11 bases between them. The DNA of the CDR3 is TGTGCCACCCAGAATCCTAGCACAGATACGCAGTATTTT. The encoded protein is CATQNPSTDTQYF.

The rearrangement uses TRBV7-9 and TRBJ2-2, with no clear D. This CDR3 has 16 amino acids. V gave up 3 bases and J gave up 2 bases, with 13 bases separating them. Germline CDR1 and CDR2: SEHNR and FQNEAQ (reference sequence). This CDR3 reads CASSFVGRRNTGELFF. The CDR3 region has the DNA TGTGCCAGCAGCTTTGTGGGCAGAAGAAACACCGGGGAGCTGTTTTTT.

J is TRBJ2-7 and V is TRBV29-1; maybe TRBD1 (5 bases). The CDR3 is 11 amino acids. Germline CDR1 SQVTM, CDR2 ANQGSEA. Trimming cost V 7 bases and J 6 bases, with 13 bases left between them. CDR3 amino acids: CSAQVGPEQYF. In nucleotides, the CDR3 is TGCAGCGCACAGGTGGGCCCCGAGCAGTACTTC.

This clone was seen a few times. The chain links TRBV28 to TRBJ1-5, with unresolved D. The germline gives CDR1 MDHEN, CDR2 SYDVKM. This CDR3 is built from 13 residues. The V gene lost 3 bases and the J gene lost 4 bases, with 7 bases spanning the gap. The CDR3 loop reads CASSFTSNQPQHF. CDR3 coding DNA: TGTGCCAGCAGTTTCACCTCAAATCAGCCCCAGCATTTT. Supplemented by reference TRBV28 and TRBJ1-5, the full variable domain reads DVKVTQSSRYLVKRTGEKVFLECVQDMDHENMFWYRQDPGLGLRLIYFSYDVKMKEKGDIPEGYSVSREKKERFSLILESASTNQTSMYLCASSFTSNQPQHFGDGTRLSIL.

A single count supports this clone. CDR3 loop: CASSLRSGHETQYF. The CDR3 nucleotides read TGTGCCAGCAGCTTGAGGTCAGGGCATGAGACCCAGTACTTC. This chain connects TRBV5-4 to TRBJ2-5; possible D gene TRBD1, 5 bases. This CDR3 spans 14 amino acids. V lost 1 base and J 5 bases, leaving 12 bases between the germline ends. Germline V CDR1 and CDR2: SGHNT, YYREEE (reference sequence).